The present T cell receptor beta chain was sequenced within a study of blood T cell repertoires in COVID-19 (TCRdb year 2020). Regarding the complete study: The collaborator samples originated in the United States, Italy and Spain and spanned the acute and convalescent phases of COVID-19. The material from the prospective study consisted of cDNA or gDNA derived from T cells, B-cell-depleted T cells, or PBMCs. The dataset comprised deeply sampled blood TCRbeta repertoires from subjects exposed to, actively infected with, or recovered from COVID-19. A freely available public database, intended as a resource for researchers studying the immune response to SARS-CoV-2, is where the repertoires were released. The samples were drawn from two sources: the first 160 participants of the ongoing ImmuneRACE study, and 950 to 1,500 subjects contributed by 6 global collaborators. The sample metadata nearly always contained a de-identified subject ID, COVID-19 status, age in years and sex. Where available, HLA class I and class II types were obtained from metadata supplied by the sample provider rather than from assay-based typing. On the study overall, not on this receptor specifically: How much clinical and demographic metadata was included differed by source and by participant, and the metadata was provided uncurated.

Participants in the prospective study were aged roughly 18 to 100 years, lived in approximately 26 United States geographic areas, and enrolled through a virtual design. In the prospective study, cohorts were assigned on the basis of participant-reported clinical history obtained from a screening survey and a study questionnaire. Recovered participants in ImmuneRACE Cohort 3 were defined as having two consecutive negative NP/OP PCR tests, clearance from a healthcare professional, or resolution of symptoms. In the prospective study, mobile phlebotomists collected whole blood, serum and a nasopharyngeal or oropharyngeal swab from each participant. Additional blood draws and questionnaires over an approximately two-month period could optionally be provided by prospective study participants. Before DNA extraction, blood samples from the prospective study were shipped at room temperature or frozen.

TCRbeta CDR3 regions were amplified from genomic DNA by means of the immunoSEQ Assay, a bias-controlled multiplex PCR. Under the source paper's analysis protocol: The number of nucleated cells in each sample was estimated from the amplification of reference gene primers within the assay. To quantify the absolute abundance of each unique TCRbeta CDR3 rearrangement, sequence reads were collapsed and filtered. For each sample, productive Simpson clonality was calculated as the square root of Simpson's diversity index across productive rearrangements. Held by TCRdb, this immuneACCESS table contains in-frame sequences only and omits some clones. Under half of the omission traces to an unresolved V gene where checked; the cause of the rest is unknown. V, J and clone size derive from that table, while D and trimming were established from the DNA sequence. In this sample the table shows fewer than 350,000 clones, about 85% of which occur a single time. The ten largest clones represent 2.5% to 3% of the sample.

This clone has more than one count but fewer than ten. This receptor's antigen is unknown. Qualities for individual bases were not recorded, and no much larger clone is one base off. Other DNA sequences from this sample encode an identical CDR3 as well. Inclusive of the bounding cysteine and phenylalanine, the CDR3 is 16 residues long. Only the CDR3 part of the read is kept: 48 bases, read in frame from the first base. V is cut by 0 bases and J by 2 bases, and the space between the germline ends is 11 bases. In the germline V gene (reference sequence), CDR1 corresponds to SGHKS and CDR2 to YYEKEE. Sequenced material: PBMCs or T cells enriched from blood (not recorded which). The rearrangement combines TRBV5-5 with TRBJ2-2; perhaps TRBD1 is the D gene, with 6 bases matching. The TCR sequence derives from a woman in her forties or fifties who had recovered from COVID-19. The bases are TGTGCCAGCAGCTTGGAAACGGGACAAAACACCGGGGAGCTGTTTTTT. This encodes CASSLETGQNTGELFF.